The 23 T cell receptor beta chains reported below all come from one sample, sequenced in a study of OX40 agonist ivuxolimab in advanced cancers. Using immunoSEQ multiplex PCR, the repertoire was profiled, and TCRdb retains in-frame clones only, with some absent. The sample has approximately 58,000 clones, around 84% seen once. The sequenced sample was CD4+ or CD8+ T cells sorted from blood, obtained in a trial of the OX40 agonist ivuxolimab. These receptors all stem from an adult with an advanced solid tumor such as melanoma, head and neck, liver or kidney cancer.

This chain links TRBV10-1 with TRBJ2-2, with D hard to call. The CDR3 contains 13 residues. Germline V CDR1 and CDR2: WNHNN, SYGVQD (reference sequence). With 4 bases removed from V and 2 bases from J, the gap between germline ends came to 5 bases. The CDR3 DNA follows: TGCGCCAGCAGTGGACTTAACACCGGGGAGCTGTTTTTT. Its protein product is CASSGLNTGELFF.

The chain combines TRBV5-5 with TRBJ2-7; 9 bases align to TRBD1. Trimming cost V 2 bases and J 3 bases; bases outside gene matches: 3. The CDR3 sequence is 14 residues long. CDR1 is SGHKS and CDR2 is YYEKEE in the germline V gene (reference sequence). The CDR3 DNA reads as TGTGCCAGCAGCTTCGGGACAGGGAACTACGAGCAGTACTTC. It codes for CASSFGTGNYEQYF.

CDR3 protein: CASSFRDRGQPQHF. The CDR3 nucleotides read TGTGCCAGCAGCTTTAGGGACAGGGGTCAGCCCCAGCATTTT. The gene calls are TRBV11-2 and TRBJ1-5; 10 nucleotides agree with TRBD1. Germline values: CDR1 SGHAT, CDR2 FQNNGV. The CDR3 totals 14 residues. With 3 bases clipped from V and 6 bases from J, the junction kept 2 bases outside the gene matches.

In this sample, this clone turned up once. This chain connects TRBV19 to TRBJ2-7, with 8 bases that match TRBD2. The CDR3 has 15 amino acids. The J segment lost 4 bases and the V segment lost 7 bases, leaving 12 bases of the junction unmatched. CDR1 is LNHDA, CDR2 SQIVND, per germline (reference sequence). The CDR3: CASNSAGGSIYEQYF. CDR3 in DNA: TGTGCCAGTAATTCCGCGGGGGGCAGTATATACGAGCAGTACTTC.

This clone was observed once. The gene calls are TRBV19 and TRBJ1-1, with 7 bases identical to TRBD1. The germline gives CDR1 LNHDA, CDR2 SQIVND (reference sequence). This CDR3 comprises 13 residues. V shed 10 bases and J 4 bases; nucleotides not matched to a gene: 9. The CDR3 loop is CAISRGLGTEAFF. In DNA form, the CDR3 reads TGTGCCATCTCCAGGGGGTTAGGCACTGAAGCTTTCTTT.

The gene calls are TRBV7-9 and TRBJ1-2; 9 bases align to TRBD1. This CDR3 has 16 amino acids. Germline CDR1 is SEHNR and CDR2 is FQNEAQ (reference sequence). Trimming took 4 bases from V and 4 from J; bases not matched to a gene: 10. The CDR3 sequence: CASSSDRGQGVYGYTF. CDR3 sequence (DNA): TGTGCCAGCAGCTCGGACAGGGGACAAGGGGTCTATGGCTACACCTTC. Complete variable domain (other parts from reference TRBV7-9 and TRBJ1-2): DTGVSQNPRHKITKRGQNVTFRCDPISEHNRLYWYRQTLGQGPEFLTYFQNEAQLEKSRLLSDRFSAERPKGSFSTLEIQRTEQGDSAMYLCASSSDRGQGVYGYTFGSGTRLTVV.

The J gene is TRBJ2-1, the V gene TRBV5-1, with TRBD1 identical over 12 bases. This CDR3 has 15 residues. Germline V gene data show CDR1 as SGHRS and CDR2 as YFSETQ. V was clipped by 3 bases and J by 4 bases; unmatched bases: 2. The DNA for the CDR3 is TGCGCCAGCAGCTCGGGACAGGGGGCTTACAATGAGCAGTTCTTC. It yields the protein CASSSGQGAYNEQFF. The full variable domain, its missing parts supplied by reference TRBV5-1 and TRBJ2-1, is KAGVTQTPRYLIKTRGQQVTLSCSPISGHRSVSWYQQTPGQGLQFLFEYFSETQRNKGNFPGRFSGRQFSNSRSEMNVSTLELGDSALYLCASSSGQGAYNEQFFGPGTRLTVL.

The genes are TRBV5-8 and TRBJ2-1; 8 bases line up with TRBD2. The V and J ends lost 4 bases and 11 bases, in that order; junction bases with no gene match: 5. The CDR3 sequence is 12 residues long. Germline V lookup: CDR1 SGHTS, CDR2 YDEGEE. The DNA for the CDR3 is TGTGCCAGCAGCCCGGGGACTAGTCAGCAGTTCTTC. This encodes CASSPGTSQQFF.

The V and J genes are TRBV27 and TRBJ1-2, with D unresolved. Per the germline V gene, CDR1 is MNHEY and CDR2 is SMNVEV (reference sequence). Trimming pared 8 bases from V and 1 base from J, leaving 11 bases between. The CDR3 sequence is 13 residues long. The CDR3 DNA is TGTGCCAGCCGAAAAGGGAATAACTATGGCTACACCTTC. Its protein product is CASRKGNNYGYTF.

The chain carries TRBV29-1 and TRBJ2-2; the D is unclear. Looked up from germline, CDR1 is SQVTM and CDR2 is ANQGSEA. The germline V and J ends were trimmed by 7 bases and 3 bases, with 9 bases remaining between them. The CDR3 has 12 amino acids. DNA of the CDR3: TGCAGCGCTCCTACTTACACCGGGGAGCTGTTTTTT. This encodes CSAPTYTGELFF.

This clone was picked up one time. The V gene is TRBV10-3, the J gene TRBJ1-2, with no clear D. The germline CDR1 and CDR2 sequences are ENHRY and SYGVKD. V was pared by 6 bases and J by 8 bases, with 19 bases between. This CDR3 contains 14 residues. DNA for the CDR3: TGTGCCATCAGAAGGCAAGGCCCGGTGGAAGGCTACACCTTC. Its translation: CAIRRQGPVEGYTF.

The chain combines TRBV9 with TRBJ2-2, with D possibly matching TRBD2 (7 bases). V lost 3 bases to trimming and J lost 1 base, with 10 bases between them. Germline CDR1 is SGDLS and CDR2 is YYNGEE. The CDR3 spans 15 residues. In DNA form, the CDR3 reads TGTGCCAGCAGCGCGGGGGGCTGGAACACCGGGGAGCTGTTTTTT. It yields the protein CASSAGGWNTGELFF.

The V call is TRBV29-1, the J call TRBJ1-1; D is uncertain. V was shortened by 2 bases and J by 6 bases, with 10 bases between the two germline ends. CDR1 is SQVTM, CDR2 ANQGSEA, per germline. The CDR3 extends over 12 amino acids. DNA for the CDR3: TGCAGCGTTGAATACGGGGTTGCTGAAGCTTTCTTT. Protein: CSVEYGVAEAFF.

On this clone itself: Other DNA sequences in the sample encode the same CDR3. The chain uses TRBV18 and TRBJ1-2; the D is unclear. CDR3 length equals 14 residues. Deletions cut 0 bases from V and 2 bases from J, with 7 bases between. CDR1 is KGHSH and CDR2 is LQKENI in the germline V gene. CDR3 sequence (DNA): TGTGCCAGCTCACCACCGGAGACGAACTATGGCTACACCTTC. Residues: CASSPPETNYGYTF.

CDR3 protein: CASSRNREGTEAFF. CDR3 nucleotides: TGCGCCAGCAGCAGAAACAGGGAAGGCACTGAAGCTTTCTTT. V gene TRBV5-1 combines with J gene TRBJ1-1; D may be TRBD1 (6 bases). The V end was cut by 4 bases, the J end by 4 bases, with 14 bases between. CDR1 and CDR2 (germline): SGHRS, YFSETQ. The CDR3 runs 14 residues.

This chain uses TRBV7-2 with TRBJ2-5; D may be TRBD1 or TRBD2 (5 bases each). Trimming left V 3 bases short and J 5 bases short, with 10 bases between. Per germline, CDR1 SGHTA and CDR2 FQGNSA. The CDR3 sequence is 13 residues long. The CDR3 is CASSFGTRETQYF. CDR3 DNA sequence: TGTGCCAGCAGCTTCGGGACCAGGGAGACCCAGTACTTC.

The V and J genes are TRBV27 and TRBJ2-3; D gene uncertain. V shed 6 bases and J shed 0 bases, with 16 bases lying between them. In germline, CDR1 is MNHEY, CDR2 SMNVEV (reference sequence). The CDR3 consists of 16 residues. CDR3 sequence (DNA): TGTGCCAGCAGCAACCAAGGAGATCCTAGCACAGATACGCAGTATTTT. Its translation is CASSNQGDPSTDTQYF.

This chain links TRBV15 with TRBJ2-4, with 9 nucleotides matching TRBD2. The CDR3 is 16 amino acids. Losses at the gene ends were 0 bases for V and 5 bases for J; bases not matched to a gene: 5. Germline V gives CDR1 LNHNV, CDR2 YYDKDF (reference sequence). Written as DNA, the CDR3 is TGTGCCACCAGCAGAGAGGACGCGGGAGGGGAAAACATTCAGTACTTC. It encodes CATSREDAGGENIQYF.

V is TRBV7-6 and J is TRBJ2-3; D might be TRBD2 (6 bases). Germline V lookup: CDR1 SGHVS, CDR2 FNYEAQ. Trimming cost V 5 bases and J 0 bases, with 18 bases left between them. The CDR3 runs to 17 residues. As DNA, the CDR3 is TGTGCCAGCAGCGCCAGGCCGGGAGCCCAAAGCACAGATACGCAGTATTTT. Protein sequence: CASSARPGAQSTDTQYF.

The rearrangement joins TRBV28 to TRBJ2-2, with TRBD1 matching 10 bases. The CDR3 loop spans 21 amino acids. V dropped 6 bases and J dropped 5; count of bases not matched to a gene: 24. CDR1 and CDR2 from the germline V gene are MDHEN and SYDVKM. CDR3 amino acids: CASSKFGQGVWMGKRTGELFF. As DNA, the CDR3 is TGTGCCAGCAGCAAGTTCGGACAGGGGGTATGGATGGGGAAGCGGACCGGGGAGCTGTTTTTT.

The J gene is TRBJ2-3, the V gene TRBV4-2, with D perhaps TRBD2 (6 bases). V was trimmed by 0 bases and J by 0 bases, leaving 10 bases between them. This CDR3 has 16 residues. Germline CDR1 and CDR2: LGHNA and YNFKEQ. The CDR3: CASSQEVSGSTDTQYF. DNA for the CDR3: TGTGCCAGCAGCCAAGAAGTAAGCGGGAGCACAGATACGCAGTATTTT.

The chain combines TRBV4-1 with TRBJ2-5, with 9 bases fitting TRBD2. V gave up 3 bases and J gave up 5 bases; unmatched junction bases: 7. This CDR3 is built from 15 residues. Germline CDR1 and CDR2: MGHRA and YSYEKL. In DNA, the CDR3 is TGCGCCAGCAGCCATGGGGTAGCGGGAGTGGAGACCCAGTACTTC. The encoded protein is CASSHGVAGVETQYF.

V gene TRBV5-4 combines with J gene TRBJ2-3, with 7 bases identical to TRBD1. Germline CDR1 and CDR2: SGHNT and YYREEE (reference sequence). The CDR3 is made up of 15 amino acids. The J segment lost 1 base and the V segment lost 4 bases, leaving 6 bases of the junction unmatched. This chain's CDR3 is CASSPTGDGTDTQYF. As DNA, the CDR3 is TGTGCCAGCAGCCCCACAGGGGACGGCACAGATACGCAGTATTTT. The whole variable domain, filled in from reference TRBV5-4 and TRBJ2-3, reads ETGVTQSPTHLIKTRGQQVTLRCSSQSGHNTVSWYQQALGQGPQFIFQYYREEENGRGNFPPRFSGLQFPNYSSELNVNALELDDSALYLCASSPTGDGTDTQYFGPGTRLTVL.